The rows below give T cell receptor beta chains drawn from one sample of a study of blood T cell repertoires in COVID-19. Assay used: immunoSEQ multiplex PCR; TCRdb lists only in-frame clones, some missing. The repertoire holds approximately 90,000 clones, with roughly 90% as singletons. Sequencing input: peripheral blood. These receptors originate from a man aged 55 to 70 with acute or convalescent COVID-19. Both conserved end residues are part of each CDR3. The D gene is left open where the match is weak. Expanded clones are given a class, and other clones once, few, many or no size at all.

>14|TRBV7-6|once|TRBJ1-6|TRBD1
CASSETGGYSPLHF
TGTGCCAGCAGCGAAACAGGGGGTTATTCACCCCTCCACTTT
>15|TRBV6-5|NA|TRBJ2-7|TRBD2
CASSYSTSGTGEQYF
TGTGCCAGCAGTTATTCGACTAGCGGGACTGGCGAGCAGTACTTC
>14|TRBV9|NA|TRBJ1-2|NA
CASSVSQGLSGYTF
TGTGCCAGCAGCGTCTCTCAGGGACTAAGTGGCTACACCTTC
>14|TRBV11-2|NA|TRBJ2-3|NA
CASSLNFQTDTQYF
TGTGCCAGCAGCTTAAATTTCCAGACAGATACGCAGTATTTT
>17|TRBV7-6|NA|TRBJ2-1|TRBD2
CASSLGLAGGSGNEQFF
TGTGCCAGCAGCTTAGGACTAGCGGGAGGGTCTGGGAATGAGCAGTTCTTC
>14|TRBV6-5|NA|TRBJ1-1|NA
CASRKETGPSAAFF
TGTGCCAGCAGGAAAGAGACAGGTCCCTCCGCAGCTTTCTTT
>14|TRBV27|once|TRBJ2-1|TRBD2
CASSRGRAGNEQFF
TGTGCCAGCAGTCGTGGGAGGGCCGGGAATGAGCAGTTCTTC
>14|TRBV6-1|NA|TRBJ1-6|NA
CASSEGGGFSPLHF
TGTGCCAGCAGTGAGGGAGGCGGATTTTCACCCCTCCACTTT
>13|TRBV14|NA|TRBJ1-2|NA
CASSPTGVYGYTF
TGTGCCAGCAGCCCGACTGGCGTCTATGGCTACACCTTC
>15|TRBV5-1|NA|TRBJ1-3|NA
CASRHDRISGNTIYF
TGCGCCAGCAGACACGACAGGATCTCTGGAAACACCATATATTTT
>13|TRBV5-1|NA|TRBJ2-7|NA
CASSFAGGYEQYF
TGCGCCAGCAGCTTCGCAGGGGGGTACGAGCAGTACTTC
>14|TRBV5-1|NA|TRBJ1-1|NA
CASSFGGPNTEAFF
TGCGCCAGCAGCTTCGGCGGGCCGAACACTGAAGCTTTCTTT
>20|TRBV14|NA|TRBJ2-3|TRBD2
CASSQGRLAGVKVGTDTQYF
TGTGCCAGCAGCCAAGGGCGTTTAGCGGGAGTTAAAGTCGGGACAGATACGCAGTATTTT
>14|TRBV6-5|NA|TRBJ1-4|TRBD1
CASRPGQGGEKLFF
TGTGCCAGCAGACCGGGACAGGGAGGCGAAAAACTGTTTTTT
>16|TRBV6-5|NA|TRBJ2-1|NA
CASSYYGLSSYNEQFF
TGTGCCAGCAGTTACTACGGTTTAAGCTCCTACAATGAGCAGTTCTTC
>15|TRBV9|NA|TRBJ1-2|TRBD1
CASSPQGALNYGYTF
TGTGCCAGCAGCCCTCAGGGGGCCCTGAACTATGGCTACACCTTC
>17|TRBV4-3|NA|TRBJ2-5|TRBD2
CASSQVFAGGGKETQYF
TGCGCCAGCAGCCAAGTCTTCGCCGGGGGGGGTAAAGAGACCCAGTACTTC
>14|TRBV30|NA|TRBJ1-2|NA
CAWSVHGRGYGYTF
TGTGCCTGGAGTGTGCATGGGAGAGGCTATGGCTACACCTTC
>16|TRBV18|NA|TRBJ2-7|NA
CASSPPTGGSSYEQYF
TGTGCCAGCTCACCCCCGACAGGCGGCAGCTCCTACGAGCAGTACTTC
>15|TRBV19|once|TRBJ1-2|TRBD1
CASSLNRGRPVGYTF
TGTGCCAGTAGTCTGAACAGGGGTAGACCTGTCGGCTACACCTTC
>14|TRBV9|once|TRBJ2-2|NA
CASSVATWSGELFF
TGTGCCAGCAGCGTAGCTACCTGGTCCGGGGAGCTGTTTTTT
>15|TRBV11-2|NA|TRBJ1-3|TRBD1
CASSHRTGYGNTIYF
TGTGCCAGCAGCCACAGGACAGGGTACGGAAACACCATATATTTT
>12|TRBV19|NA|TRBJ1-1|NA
CASTGVNTEAFF
TGTGCCAGTACAGGGGTGAACACTGAAGCTTTCTTT
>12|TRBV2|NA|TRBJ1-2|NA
CASSEEGGPDTF
TGTGCCAGCAGTGAAGAGGGGGGGCCAGACACCTTC
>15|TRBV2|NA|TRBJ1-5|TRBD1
CASTQGQGANQPQHF
TGTGCCAGCACCCAGGGACAGGGGGCGAATCAGCCCCAGCATTTT
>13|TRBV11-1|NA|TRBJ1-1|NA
CASSMSRGTEAFF
TGTGCCAGCAGCATGAGCAGGGGAACTGAAGCTTTCTTT
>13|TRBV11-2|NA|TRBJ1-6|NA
CASSPREGLSLHF
TGTGCCAGCAGCCCTAGGGAGGGCTTATCCCTCCACTTT
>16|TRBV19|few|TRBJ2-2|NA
CASSTPGTRNTGELFF
TGTGCCAGTAGTACACCGGGAACGCGTAACACCGGGGAGCTGTTTTTT
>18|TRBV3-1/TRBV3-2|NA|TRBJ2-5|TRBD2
CASSLGTSGRLSLETQYF
TGTGCCAGCAGCCTCGGGACTAGCGGGAGGCTAAGCCTCGAGACCCAGTACTTC
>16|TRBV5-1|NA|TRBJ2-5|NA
CASSLAEGPGQETQYF
TGCGCCAGCAGCTTGGCCGAGGGCCCGGGGCAAGAGACCCAGTACTTC
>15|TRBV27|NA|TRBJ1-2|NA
CASSFKPGQSTGYTF
TGTGCCAGCAGTTTCAAACCGGGACAATCTACTGGCTACACCTTC
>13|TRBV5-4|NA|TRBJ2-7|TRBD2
CASSTGLGDEQYF
TGTGCCAGCAGCACGGGACTAGGGGACGAGCAGTACTTC
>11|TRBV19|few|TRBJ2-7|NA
CASQGIYEQYF
TGTGCCTCCCAGGGAATCTACGAGCAGTACTTC